Listed below are T cell receptor beta chains from one sample, sequenced in a study of siplizumab effects on memory and regulatory T cells. Using immunoSEQ multiplex PCR, the repertoire was profiled, and TCRdb retains in-frame clones only, with some absent. The sample includes around 100,000 clones, about 90% of them seen just once. Sequencing used CD4+ T cells sorted from blood. These receptors all stem from a human donor in good health. The CDR3 runs from the conserved cysteine through the conserved F or W. D genes are given only for firm matches. Not every row has a clone size; where given, it reads once, few, many or a size class.

d_call	v_call	j_call	clone_size	cdr3_nt	cdr3_aa
.	TRBV29-1	TRBJ2-7	.	TGCAGCGTTGAGCTGGGGGAAACCCCCTACGAGCAGTACTTC	CSVELGETPYEQYF
.	TRBV10-3	TRBJ2-1	once	TGTGCCATCAGTGAAGCCAGGGACAATGAGCAGTTCTTC	CAISEARDNEQFF
.	TRBV7-2	TRBJ1-1	.	TGTGCCAGCAGCTTAGATGGGGCGGGGACTGAAGCTTTCTTT	CASSLDGAGTEAFF
TRBD1	TRBV18	TRBJ1-1	.	TGTGCCAGCTCATCCTCAGGGGGAATCACTGAAGCTTTCTTT	CASSSSGGITEAFF
TRBD1	TRBV7-2	TRBJ2-7	.	TGTGCCAGCAGCCCCACTTCGACAGGGATGACCGAGCAGTACTTC	CASSPTSTGMTEQYF
.	TRBV5-6	TRBJ2-6	.	TGTGCCAGCAGCTTACGTCAGAGCTCTGGGGCCAACGTCCTGACTTTC	CASSLRQSSGANVLTF
.	TRBV28	TRBJ1-1	.	TGTGCCAGCAGTTTCCCGGGGGGCACTGAAGCTTTCTTT	CASSFPGGTEAFF
TRBD1	TRBV5-6	TRBJ1-1	.	TGTGCCAGCGGAATTACAGGGGGGAACACTGAAGCTTTCTTT	CASGITGGNTEAFF
.	TRBV7-3	TRBJ1-2	.	TGTGCCAGCAGCCCCAACCGGGGCCAGGGGCTCGATGGCTACACCTTC	CASSPNRGQGLDGYTF
TRBD1	TRBV5-4	TRBJ1-1	.	TGTGCCAGCAGCTCCCGGACAGGGTCTAACACTGAAGCTTTCTTT	CASSSRTGSNTEAFF
TRBD1	TRBV5-6	TRBJ2-5	.	TGTGCCAGCAGCTTAGATCTGACAGGGGGCAGGGAGACCCAGTACTTC	CASSLDLTGGRETQYF
TRBD2	TRBV5-1	TRBJ2-5	.	TGCGCCAGCAGCTTGGCAGCTAGCGGGGAGCAAGAGACCCAGTACTTC	CASSLAASGEQETQYF
.	TRBV11-2	TRBJ2-3	.	TGTGCCAGCAGGGAATCCAGGGGCCCCCAAACTACAGATACGCAGTATTTT	CASRESRGPQTTDTQYF
TRBD1	TRBV7-9	TRBJ1-1	.	TGTGCCAGCAGCCGAAAAAGAAACGAAAAAACCAGGGGGTCCACTGAAGCTTTCTTT	CASSRKRNEKTRGSTEAFF
.	TRBV29-1	TRBJ1-2	.	TGCAGCGTTGAACCGGGGCCCTCCAGAGATGGCTACACCTTC	CSVEPGPSRDGYTF
.	TRBV4-2	TRBJ2-3	.	TGTGCCAGCAGGGGGGGGACAGCTAGCACAGATACGCAGTATTTT	CASRGGTASTDTQYF